This T cell receptor beta chain derives from a study of T cell responses to AZD1222 COVID-19 vaccine. Study details: Second-dose intervals near 4 or 12 weeks were combined.

Study results and caveats: Repertoire sampling happened only post peak T cell response. Vaccine-associated CD4 TCRs spanned spike, dominant at 160-218 and 743-854. Reports indicate that nearly half of spike-specific TCRs are directed at unmutated variant regions.

Measured with immunoSEQ multiplex PCR; TCRdb has only the in-frame clones, and not every one. The sample has around 92,000 clones, around 84% seen once; the top ten hold about 10%. Remarks on this clone: Its antigen is unidentified.

This specimen consisted of peripheral blood, obtained on day 0 of AZD1222 vaccination. This clonotype was obtained from an adult in good health.

For the CDR3, the DNA is TGTGCCAGCAGTCTACCGGACAGGGAAGCTTTCTTT. It codes for CASSLPDREAFF. The gene calls are TRBV28 and TRBJ1-1; 7 nucleotides match TRBD1. The V gene's germline CDR1 is MDHEN and CDR2 SYDVKM. J was trimmed by 8 bases and V by 5 bases; bases with no gene match: 5. This CDR3 is built from 12 residues.